Detailed here is one T cell receptor beta chain. This clone was observed at least ten times. Its antigen remains undetermined. The missing CDR3 end, 3 residues past where the read stops, is filled in from the germline J gene. The CDR3 runs 13 amino acids, cysteine and phenylalanine included. The DNA has 30 bases, all within the CDR3, and is read from base 1. For CDR1 and CDR2, the germline V gene (reference sequence) lists SEHNR and FQNEAQ. Deletion took 6 bases off V and 5 bases off J, with a span of 13 bases between the germline ends. CVID samples and control samples contributed equivalent amounts of genomic DNA as sequencing input. For every sample, a 60 bp segment covering the rearranged TCRbeta CDR3 region was amplified and then sequenced. The immunoSEQ assay, a bias-corrected multiplex PCR with high-throughput sequencing, was employed for TCRbeta amplification. Regarding the original processing steps: Each unique nucleotide sequence was treated as a clone and annotated with V, D and J genes, copy number and frequency. Sequences were labeled productive if in frame, and non-productive if out of frame or containing stop codons. As previously described, Shannon's entropy was used to calculate clonality. Mean CDR3 Kyte-Doolittle hydropathy was derived from the predicted amino acid sequences of productive clones. Hierarchical clustering of scaled V gene usage was performed with the R hclust function using Manhattan distance and complete linkage. To assess clone sharing by CDR3 amino acid sequence, 12 repertoires per group were resampled over 100 rounds. Repertoires were searched for approximately 70 published EBV-specific and a few hundred published CMV-specific TCRbeta sequences. A couple of CVID samples yielding fewer than 10,000 sequences were excluded from analysis, leaving more than 35 CVID repertoires. TCRdb provides this immuneACCESS table in a form limited to in-frame rearrangements. Some clones are lacking; in checked studies, under half of them reflect an unresolved V gene, and why the rest are absent is not known. V and J calls and clone size come straight from that table; D and trimming were deduced from the DNA. In this sample, under 40,000 clones appear, none counted once only. The ten largest clones add up to over 0.95% of the sample.

The data are from a study of T cell clonality in common variable immunodeficiency (dated by TCRdb to between 2014 and 2016). Study-level results and caveats: Fewer TCRbeta clones were shared among CVID subjects than among healthy controls (p < 0.0001). The authors noted that sequencing repertoires of T cell subpopulations would be needed to clarify what caused the increased clonality in CVID. TCRbeta clonality was higher in CVID subjects than in healthy controls (t-test p = 0.018), and the increase was most characteristic of about a third of subjects. Reportedly, TCRbeta sequences from CVID had fewer deletions and N-nucleotide insertions, and highly modified clones with 13 or more V deletions were absent from CVID. Patient heterogeneity within the CVID cohort put limits on correlating repertoire features with clinical complications. Despite equal DNA input, controls averaged approximately 82,000 unique sequences per sample versus about 31,547 in CVID samples.

Both CVID patients and healthy controls were predominantly of Caucasian heritage. Heparinized peripheral whole blood samples of roughly 5 to 8.5 ml were obtained from each donor. TCRbeta CDR3 repertoires were sequenced from genomic DNA of adults with common variable immune deficiency (CVID) and healthy adult controls. There were around 22 healthy adult volunteers in the control group (around twelve female and roughly ten male), ranging in age from 23 to 66 years, with a mean age of around 31. To isolate peripheral blood mononuclear cells, diluted blood was subjected to density centrifugation over Hypaque 1077 or Ficoll-Paque. Genomic DNA was obtained from unsorted mononuclear cells through either Qiagen column purification or a centrifugation-based method.

The chain is made from TRBV7-9 and TRBJ1-1; there is no confident call for the D gene. The material sequenced was peripheral blood mononuclear cells. The receptor was isolated from a person aged 18-70 years in good health. This receptor carries the CDR3 CASRLAEKTEAFF. The sequenced part of the CDR3 DNA is TGTGCCAGCAGGCTAGCCGAGAAGACTGAA.